This T cell receptor beta chain was identified in a study of regulatory T cells in long-lasting Graves disease. As for time point: persistent/refractory GD, antithyroid drugs over 5 years with positive TRAb. Extracted PBMC RNA gave rise to the TCR library. For TCR beta, libraries came from iRepertoire HTBI primers and Arm-PCR of CDR3 regions. MiXCR, applied by TCRdb to the multiplex PCR reads, yields one record per CDR3 protein. Counted here are 300,000 to 500,000 distinct CDR3 sequences, roughly 20% occurring once; the ten biggest clones make up less than 25%. This clonotype was obtained from a female donor with Graves disease. The source was peripheral blood mononuclear cells (PBMCs), collected when the disease was refractory, from a patient treated with antithyroid drugs.

This CDR3 reads CASSYGRLAGVDEQYF. The CDR3 bases are TGTGCCAGCAGTTACGGGCGACTAGCGGGAGTCGACGAGCAGTACTTC. The chain combines TRBV6-1 with TRBJ2-7, with 12 nucleotides matching TRBD2. With 5 bases clipped from V and 5 bases from J, the junction kept 10 bases outside the gene matches. The CDR3 is made up of 16 amino acids. Germline loops: CDR1 MNHNS, CDR2 SASEGT.